This TCR beta chain was identified in a study of T cells in Graves' hyperthyroidism and ophthalmopathy (dated by TCRdb to between 2018 and 2020). At the level of the whole study: Peripheral blood was collected at initial diagnosis, before any treatment. After blood sampling, hyperthyroidism patients were treated with methimazole at a starting dose of 30 mg daily, and ophthalmopathy patients were treated with high-dose intravenous methylprednisolone. To identify distinguishing TCR V-J signatures, a discovery cohort of about a hundred patients was used, comprising 43 with Graves' ophthalmopathy and around 60 with stable Graves' hyperthyroidism. The paper reports TCR Vbeta CDR3 sequencing of more than 120 peripheral blood samples: around 45 ophthalmopathy, under 80 hyperthyroidism and around 17 progressor patients. The study also compared thyroid tissue and blood T-cell repertoires from roughly six Graves' hyperthyroidism patients. The roughly 91 discovery patients were randomly divided into training and test sets at a 7:3 ratio. Whether ophthalmopathy could be predicted prospectively was tested in an independent validation cohort made up of approximately 19 hyperthyroidism patients plus 17 patients who later progressed to ophthalmopathy.

This clonotype was seen at least ten times. The antigen it recognizes is unknown. One base away there is no much larger clone; base qualities are not given. Relative to germline, V is missing 5 bases and J is missing 2 bases, with 12 bases of the junction outside any gene match. The CDR3, cysteine through phenylalanine, is 18 amino acids long. Just the 54-base CDR3 DNA is kept, in frame starting at base 1. The germline V gene encodes CDR1 SGHAT and CDR2 FQNNGV. Ophthalmopathy patients had moderately to severely active disease, with a Clinical Activity Score of 3 or more, a NOSPECS grade of 4 or more, and a disease duration of less than 3 months. Any patient with an uncontrolled infection, another autoimmune disease, pregnancy or lactation was excluded. Clinical symptoms, serum thyroxine and TRAb, thyroid ultrasound, and orbital computed tomography formed the basis for the diagnoses. PBMCs were isolated from 10 ml of fresh peripheral blood by Ficoll-Paque density gradient centrifugation. Total RNA was extracted using Trizol reagent, and RNA quality was assessed on an Agilent 2100 Bioanalyzer.

TCR beta CDR3 regions were amplified from RNA transcripts. The TCR CDR3 was subjected to a first round of RT-PCR using the HTBI primer set and the Qiagen OneStep RT-PCR kit. The libraries were constructed in a second round of multiplex PCR and then size-selected and purified. Sequencing of the libraries was done on an Illumina HiSeq2000 using paired-end 100 bp reads. The authors' pipeline ran thus. SOAPnuke was used to process the raw data, with reads discarded if the reads contained adapters or uncalled bases, had a mean Phred below 15, or lacked an exact constant-primer or identifier match. High-quality paired reads were merged with COPE v1.2.5, and unique nucleotide sequences were defined as clonotypes. MiTCR v1.1 was used to align the clonotypes against IMGT TRBV, TRBD and TRBJ reference segments. Analysis was restricted to V-J combinations with a frequency above 0.0001, which covered 99.2% of repertoires. A TCS score was defined as the ratio between F50 (clonal expansion) and ExV (chaos), using BLOSUM62-based TCRdist between CDR3 peptides within each V-J. Welch's t-statistics and random forest reduced 500 to 550 V-J features to some 14, which were used in a naive Bayes classifier (R e1071). TCRdb reworked the public reads: Q25 trimming with fastp, MiXCR clone assembly, productive beta chains retained. CDR3 protein sequences are deduplicated, and each keeps its most common genes and DNA. The V and J calls and clone size are TCRdb's, not the authors'. In this sample the table shows approximately 400,000 distinct CDR3 sequences, about 18% of which occur a single time. 40% of the sample goes to the ten largest clones.

General conclusions and limits of the study: Ophthalmopathy was separated from stable hyperthyroidism by a 13 V-J signature model, with approximately 90% sensitivity and roughly 81% specificity obtained in cross-validation and 80%/75% obtained in testing. Most expanded thyroid clonotypes (frequency above 0.001) were also detected in blood, a finding suggesting that blood repertoires may reflect thyroid immune responses. In validation, the model predicted progression to ophthalmopathy a median of roughly 6.5 months before onset, with approximately 68% sensitivity and nearly 75% specificity. No statistical method was used to set the sample size in advance, and investigators knew the group allocation.

The specimen sequenced was blood. The receptor's source is a man between 18 and 35 years old with Graves' ophthalmopathy. Rearrangement joined TRBV11-2 to TRBJ2-5, with 12 bases in between that match TRBD2. The CDR3 region has the sequence CASSPNLAGGPGQETQYF. The DNA is TGTGCCAGCAGCCCTAACCTAGCGGGGGGGCCGGGGCAAGAGACCCAGTACTTC.